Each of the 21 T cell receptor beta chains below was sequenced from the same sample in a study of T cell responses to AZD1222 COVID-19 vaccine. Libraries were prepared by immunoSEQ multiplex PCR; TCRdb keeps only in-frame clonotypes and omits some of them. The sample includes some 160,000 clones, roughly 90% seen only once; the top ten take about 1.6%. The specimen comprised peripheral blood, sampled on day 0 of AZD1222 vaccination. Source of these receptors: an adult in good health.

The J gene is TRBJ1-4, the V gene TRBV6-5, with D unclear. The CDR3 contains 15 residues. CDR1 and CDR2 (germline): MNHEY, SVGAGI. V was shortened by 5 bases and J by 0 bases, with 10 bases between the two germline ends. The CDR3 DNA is TGTGCCAGCAGTATGGACTATCCAACTAATGAAAAACTGTTTTTT. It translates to CASSMDYPTNEKLFF.

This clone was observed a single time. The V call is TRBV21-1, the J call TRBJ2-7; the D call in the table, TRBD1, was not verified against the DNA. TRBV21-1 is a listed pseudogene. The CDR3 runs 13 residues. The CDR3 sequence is CASSKRGDYEQYF. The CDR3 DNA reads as TGTGCCAGCAGCAAAAGGGGTGACTACGAGCAGTACTTC.

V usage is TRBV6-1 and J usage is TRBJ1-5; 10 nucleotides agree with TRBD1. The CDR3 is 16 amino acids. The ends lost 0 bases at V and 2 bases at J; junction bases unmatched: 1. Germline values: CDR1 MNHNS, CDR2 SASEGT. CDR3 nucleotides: TGTGCCAGCAGTGAAGCGGGGACAGGGGGCAATCAGCCCCAGCATTTT. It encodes CASSEAGTGGNQPQHF.

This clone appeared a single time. CDR3 coding DNA: TGCGCCAGCAGCTCCGGACAGGGATGGGACACTGAAGCTTTCTTT. Encoded protein: CASSSGQGWDTEAFF. This chain uses TRBV5-1 with TRBJ1-1, with 8 bases identical to TRBD1. The CDR3 spans 15 residues. J was trimmed by 3 bases and V by 3 bases; bases with no gene match: 7. Germline V gene lookup returns CDR1 SGHRS and CDR2 YFSETQ.

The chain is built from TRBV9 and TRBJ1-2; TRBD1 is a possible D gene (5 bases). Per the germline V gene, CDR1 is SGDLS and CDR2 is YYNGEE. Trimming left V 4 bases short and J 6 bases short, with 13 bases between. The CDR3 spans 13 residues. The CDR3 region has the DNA TGTGCCAGCAGCCTTAACAGGATGGATGGCTACACCTTC. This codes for CASSLNRMDGYTF. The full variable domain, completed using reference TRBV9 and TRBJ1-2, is DSGVTQTPKHLITATGQRVTLRCSPRSGDLSVYWYQQSLDQGLQFLIQYYNGEERAKGNILERFSAQQFPDLHSELNLSSLELGDSALYFCASSLNRMDGYTFGSGTRLTVV.

The CDR3 sequence: CASSSRQGPQETQYF. The CDR3 region has the DNA TGCGCCAGCAGCTCTCGACAGGGGCCCCAAGAGACCCAGTACTTC. The chain has TRBV5-1 and TRBJ2-5; 8 bases align to TRBD1. The length of the CDR3 is 15 residues. Germline V gene sequence: CDR1 SGHRS, CDR2 YFSETQ. After removal of 3 bases from V and 1 base from J, the junction contained 5 bases not matched to a gene.

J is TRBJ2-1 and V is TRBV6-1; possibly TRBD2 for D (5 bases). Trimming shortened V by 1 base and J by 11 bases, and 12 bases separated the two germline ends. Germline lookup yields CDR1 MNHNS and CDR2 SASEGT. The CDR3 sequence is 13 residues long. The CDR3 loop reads CASSEVIRDQQFF. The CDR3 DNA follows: TGTGCCAGCAGTGAAGTTATTCGGGATCAGCAGTTCTTC.

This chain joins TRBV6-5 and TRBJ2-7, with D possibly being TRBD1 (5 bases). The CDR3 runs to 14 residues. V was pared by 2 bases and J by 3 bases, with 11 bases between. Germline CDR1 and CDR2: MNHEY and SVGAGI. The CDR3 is CASSYRGQGYEQYF. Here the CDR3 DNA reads TGTGCCAGCAGTTACAGGGGCCAGGGCTACGAGCAGTACTTC.

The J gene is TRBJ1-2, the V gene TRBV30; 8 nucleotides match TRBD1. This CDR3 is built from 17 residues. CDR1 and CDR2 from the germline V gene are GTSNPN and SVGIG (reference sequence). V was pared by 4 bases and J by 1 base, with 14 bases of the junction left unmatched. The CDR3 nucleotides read TGTGCCTGGATTCCCGGGACAGGTAACCTTTTTAACTATGGCTACACCTTC. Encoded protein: CAWIPGTGNLFNYGYTF. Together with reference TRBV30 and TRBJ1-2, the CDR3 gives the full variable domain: SQTIHQWPATLVQPVGSPLSLECTVEGTSNPNLYWYRQAAGRGLQLLFYSVGIGQISSEVPQNLSASRPQDRQFILSSKKLLLSDSGFYLCAWIPGTGNLFNYGYTFGSGTRLTVV.

The CDR3 protein is CASSQEPENTIYF. The CDR3 nucleotides are TGCGCCAGCAGCCAAGAGCCTGAAAACACCATATATTTT. The gene calls are TRBV4-3 and TRBJ1-3; D is unresolved. Germline values: CDR1 LGHNA, CDR2 YSLEER. V gave up 0 bases and J gave up 6 bases, with 6 bases separating them. CDR3 length: 13 residues.

CDR3 DNA: TGTGCCAGCAGCTGGGGAAGCCAGGGGACTGAAGCTTTCTTT. Translating gives CASSWGSQGTEAFF. The chain links TRBV3-1 (or the pseudogene TRBV3-2) to TRBJ1-1; maybe TRBD1 (6 bases). Germline-derived CDR1 and CDR2 are LGHDT and YNNKEL (reference sequence). The CDR3 is made up of 14 amino acids. V was clipped by 5 bases and J by 5 bases, with 15 bases between them.

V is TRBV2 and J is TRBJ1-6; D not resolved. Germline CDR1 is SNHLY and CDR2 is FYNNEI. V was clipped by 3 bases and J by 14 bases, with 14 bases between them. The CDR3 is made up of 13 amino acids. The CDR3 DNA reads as TGTGCCAGCAGTGATGGACGGCTTGGGGCCCTCCACTTT. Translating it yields CASSDGRLGALHF.

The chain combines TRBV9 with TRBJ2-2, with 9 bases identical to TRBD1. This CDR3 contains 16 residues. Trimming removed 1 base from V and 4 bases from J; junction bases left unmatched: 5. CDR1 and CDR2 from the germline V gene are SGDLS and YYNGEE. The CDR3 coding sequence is TGTGCCAGCAGCGTATACAGGGGGCTAGGCACCGGGGAGCTGTTTTTT. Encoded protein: CASSVYRGLGTGELFF.

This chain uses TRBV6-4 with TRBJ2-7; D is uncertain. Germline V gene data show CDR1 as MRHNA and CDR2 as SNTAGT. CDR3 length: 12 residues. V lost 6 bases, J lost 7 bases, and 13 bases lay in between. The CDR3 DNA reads TGTGCCAGCAGCCAGGCCCTTCGTGAGCAGTACTTC. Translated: CASSQALREQYF.

CDR3 bases: TGTGCCAGCAGCATCGCACCCCGGAGAAATGAAAAACTGTTTTTT. This gives the protein CASSIAPRRNEKLFF. V gene TRBV21-1 combines with J gene TRBJ1-4. TRBV21-1 is flagged as a pseudogene. The CDR3 sequence is 15 residues long.

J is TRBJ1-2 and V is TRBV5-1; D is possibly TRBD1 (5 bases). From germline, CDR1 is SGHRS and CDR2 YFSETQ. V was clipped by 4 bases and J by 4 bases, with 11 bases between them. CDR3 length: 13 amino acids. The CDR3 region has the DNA TGCGCCAGCAGCACCGGGACTCTCTATGGCTACACCTTC. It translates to CASSTGTLYGYTF.

Here the CDR3 reads CASRKLNTEAFF. CDR3 nucleotides: TGTGCCAGCAGGAAACTGAACACTGAAGCTTTCTTT. This rearrangement joins TRBV14 to TRBJ1-1; D ambiguous. The CDR3 has 12 residues. The V gene lost 6 bases and the J gene lost 0 bases, with 5 bases spanning the gap. Germline lookup yields CDR1 SGHDN and CDR2 FVKESK. Full variable domain (remainder filled in from reference TRBV14 and TRBJ1-1): EAGVTQFPSHSVIEKGQTVTLRCDPISGHDNLYWYRRVMGKEIKFLLHFVKESKQDESGMPNNRFLAERTGGTYSTLKVQPAELEDSGVYFCASRKLNTEAFFGQGTRLTVV.

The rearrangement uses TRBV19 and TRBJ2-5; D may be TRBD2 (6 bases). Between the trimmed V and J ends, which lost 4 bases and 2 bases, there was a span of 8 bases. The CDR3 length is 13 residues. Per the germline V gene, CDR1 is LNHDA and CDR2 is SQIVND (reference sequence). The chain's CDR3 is CASSRGLQETQYF. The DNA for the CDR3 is TGTGCCAGTAGTAGAGGACTACAAGAGACCCAGTACTTC.

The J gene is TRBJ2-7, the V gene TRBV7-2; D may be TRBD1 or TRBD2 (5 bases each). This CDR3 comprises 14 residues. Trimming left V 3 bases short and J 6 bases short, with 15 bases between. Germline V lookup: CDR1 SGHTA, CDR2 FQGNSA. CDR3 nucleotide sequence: TGTGCCAGCAGCTTCCTTGACAGAGGGGCCGAGCAGTACTTC. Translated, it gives CASSFLDRGAEQYF.

CDR3 nucleotide sequence: TGTGCCAGCTCACCCTTGACGGACTTTGTAACTGGGGAGCTGTTTTTT. Translation gives CASSPLTDFVTGELFF. V usage is TRBV18 and J usage is TRBJ2-2; a weak D match, TRBD2 (5 bases). The V and J ends lost 3 bases and 8 bases respectively, with 19 bases between them. This CDR3 contains 16 residues. From germline, CDR1 is KGHSH and CDR2 LQKENI.

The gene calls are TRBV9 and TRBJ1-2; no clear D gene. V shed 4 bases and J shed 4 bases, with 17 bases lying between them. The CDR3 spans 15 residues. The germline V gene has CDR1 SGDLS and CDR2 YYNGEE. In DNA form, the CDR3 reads TGTGCCAGCAGCCCTCTACCGGAGGGCGGCTATGGCTACACCTTC. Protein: CASSPLPEGGYGYTF. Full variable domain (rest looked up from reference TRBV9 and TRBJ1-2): DSGVTQTPKHLITATGQRVTLRCSPRSGDLSVYWYQQSLDQGLQFLIQYYNGEERAKGNILERFSAQQFPDLHSELNLSSLELGDSALYFCASSPLPEGGYGYTFGSGTRLTVV.